The 29 T cell receptor beta chains below all came from one sample that was sequenced in a study of a mutant IDH1 vaccine in newly diagnosed glioma. Their cognate antigens are unknown. Time point meaning: week 35, safety follow-up. A single vaccine dose contained 300 ug of mutant IDH1 20-mer peptide, and topical imiquimod was used with it. The table came from immunoSEQ multiplex PCR; TCRdb's copy has only in-frame clones and leaves some out. The sample lists about 64,000 clones, under 85% occurring once. Here the sequenced sample was PBMCs, taken from a glioma patient whose treatment included an IDH1 peptide vaccine. These receptors all come from a man aged 50-60 years with glioma.

The chain employs TRBV7-2 and TRBJ1-2, with unresolved D. The CDR3 runs to 14 residues. Trimming took 0 bases from V and 3 from J, leaving 8 bases between them. Germline CDR1 reads SGHTA; CDR2 reads FQGNSA. CDR3 sequence: CASSLAGRDYGYTF. The CDR3 DNA reads as TGTGCCAGCAGCTTAGCGGGCCGGGACTATGGCTACACCTTC.

The chain combines TRBV5-1 with TRBJ1-1; the D gene is possibly TRBD1 (5 bases). V lost 0 bases, J lost 1 base, and 10 bases lay in between. This CDR3 is 15 amino acids long. Germline V gene lookup returns CDR1 SGHRS and CDR2 YFSETQ. Here the CDR3 DNA reads TGCGCCAGCAGCTTGGGGGGGACGGCGAACACTGAAGCTTTCTTT. This codes for CASSLGGTANTEAFF. The full variable domain, rest sourced from reference TRBV5-1 and TRBJ1-1, is KAGVTQTPRYLIKTRGQQVTLSCSPISGHRSVSWYQQTPGQGLQFLFEYFSETQRNKGNFPGRFSGRQFSNSRSEMNVSTLELGDSALYLCASSLGGTANTEAFFGQGTRLTVV.

The V and J genes are TRBV10-3 and TRBJ2-1, with 8 bases identical to TRBD1. The CDR3 consists of 14 residues. Losses at the gene ends were 4 bases for V and 4 bases for J; bases not matched to a gene: 3. Germline loops: CDR1 ENHRY, CDR2 SYGVKD. CDR3 residues: CAISVDRAYNEQFF. The CDR3 DNA sequence: TGTGCCATCAGTGTGGACAGGGCTTACAATGAGCAGTTCTTC.

The chain is built from TRBV7-9 and TRBJ1-4; D is unresolved. Trimming took 1 base from V and 8 from J, leaving 17 bases between them. Per the germline V gene, CDR1 is SEHNR and CDR2 is FQNEAQ (reference sequence). The length of the CDR3 is 16 residues. CDR3 bases: TGTGCCAGCAGCTTAGAGGATCCCCTCGGGTGGGAAAAACTGTTTTTT. Translating it yields CASSLEDPLGWEKLFF.

The chain couples TRBV30 to TRBJ2-3; TRBD1 might be the D (5 bases). CDR1 is GTSNPN and CDR2 is SVGIG in the germline V gene (reference sequence). Trimming removed 5 bases from V and 8 bases from J, with 14 bases in between. This CDR3 contains 12 residues. Here the CDR3 DNA reads TGTGCCTGGTCCAGGGAATTTGGTACGCAGTATTTT. Its protein is CAWSREFGTQYF. The full variable domain, its missing parts supplied by reference TRBV30 and TRBJ2-3, is SQTIHQWPATLVQPVGSPLSLECTVEGTSNPNLYWYRQAAGRGLQLLFYSVGIGQISSEVPQNLSASRPQDRQFILSSKKLLLSDSGFYLCAWSREFGTQYFGPGTRLTVL.

V usage is TRBV2 and J usage is TRBJ2-1; 10 bases are a match to TRBD2. CDR1 is SNHLY and CDR2 is FYNNEI in the germline V gene. The V and J ends lost 2 bases and 1 base, in that order; junction bases with no gene match: 5. The length of the CDR3 is 17 residues. The CDR3 DNA follows: TGTGCCAGCAGTGAAAGCCTAGCGGGGGTTTCCTACAATGAGCAGTTCTTC. Its translation is CASSESLAGVSYNEQFF.

The rearrangement links TRBV18 to TRBJ2-7; weak D call: TRBD1 (6 bases). CDR1 and CDR2 (germline): KGHSH, LQKENI. The V gene lost 3 bases and the J gene lost 4 bases, with 16 bases spanning the gap. This CDR3 region has 15 residues. In DNA form, the CDR3 reads TGTGCCAGCTCACCTCTCGGACAGCTAGGATACGAGCAGTACTTC. This gives the protein CASSPLGQLGYEQYF.

V is TRBV7-9 and J is TRBJ1-2; 7 nucleotides agree with TRBD1. J lost 0 bases, V lost 6 bases, and 4 bases had no gene match. Germline CDR1 SEHNR, CDR2 FQNEAQ (reference sequence). The CDR3 extends over 14 amino acids. The CDR3 loop reads CASSGQDSNYGYTF. Written as DNA, the CDR3 is TGTGCCAGCAGTGGACAGGATTCTAACTATGGCTACACCTTC.

The rearrangement uses TRBV18 and TRBJ1-6, with TRBD1 matching 7 bases. The J segment lost 9 bases and the V segment lost 3 bases, leaving 5 bases of the junction unmatched. This CDR3 is 14 amino acids long. Germline V gives CDR1 KGHSH, CDR2 LQKENI. In DNA form, the CDR3 reads TGTGCCAGCTCACCCGACAGGGTGGGTTCACCCCTCCACTTT. Translated, it gives CASSPDRVGSPLHF.

This clone showed up just a few times. The same CDR3 can be traced to other DNA sequences in this sample. J is TRBJ2-2 and V is TRBV9, with D possibly matching TRBD2 (6 bases). This CDR3 has 14 residues. Germline loops: CDR1 SGDLS, CDR2 YYNGEE. The V end was cut by 0 bases, the J end by 5 bases, with 8 bases between. CDR3 nucleotides: TGTGCCAGCAGCGTAGATAGCGGTACCGGGGAGCTGTTTTTT. Encoded protein: CASSVDSGTGELFF.

The chain carries TRBV19 and TRBJ1-5; a weak D match, TRBD1 (5 bases). CDR3 length: 16 amino acids. Trimming stripped 4 bases from V and 0 bases from J, with 13 bases between. The germline V gene encodes CDR1 LNHDA and CDR2 SQIVND (reference sequence). The CDR3 DNA reads TGTGCCAGTAGTACCCACGGGACGGATAGCAATCAGCCCCAGCATTTT. It translates to CASSTHGTDSNQPQHF.

The V gene is TRBV6-6, the J gene TRBJ2-5, with D perhaps assigned TRBD1 or TRBD2 (7 bases each). Trimming stripped 4 bases from V and 5 bases from J, with 17 bases between. CDR1 is MNHNY, CDR2 SVGAGI, per germline (reference sequence). The CDR3 is made up of 15 amino acids. The chain's CDR3 is CASSSRREGAETQYF. DNA for the CDR3: TGTGCCAGCAGTTCAAGAAGGGAGGGGGCCGAGACCCAGTACTTC.

The chain couples TRBV19 to TRBJ2-7; TRBD1 is a possible D gene (6 bases). The CDR3 runs to 12 residues. In germline, CDR1 is LNHDA, CDR2 SQIVND (reference sequence). V gave up 5 bases and J gave up 5 bases, with 10 bases separating them. The CDR3 region is CASSSRGNEQYF. CDR3 nucleotides: TGTGCCAGTAGTTCGAGGGGGAACGAGCAGTACTTC.

The V gene is TRBV29-1, the J gene TRBJ1-4; D not certain. The V end was cut by 3 bases, the J end by 8 bases, with 13 bases between. Germline CDR1 SQVTM, CDR2 ANQGSEA. The CDR3 runs to 13 residues. The CDR3 spells CSVEDRAFEKLFF. CDR3 nucleotide sequence: TGCAGCGTTGAGGATCGGGCATTCGAAAAACTGTTTTTT.

The chain has TRBV6-5 and TRBJ1-2; no reliable D call. This CDR3 has 13 amino acids. The V end was cut by 2 bases, the J end by 0 bases, with 4 bases between. Germline CDR1 reads MNHEY; CDR2 reads SVGAGI. The CDR3 here is CASSYVSNYGYTF. DNA for the CDR3: TGTGCCAGCAGTTACGTATCTAACTATGGCTACACCTTC.

This chain's CDR3 is CASSQGGHGELFF. DNA of the CDR3: TGTGCCAGCAGCCAAGGGGGTCACGGGGAGCTGTTTTTT. This rearrangement joins TRBV14 to TRBJ2-2; no definite D call. The CDR3 contains 13 residues. In germline, CDR1 is SGHDN, CDR2 FVKESK. Trimming pared 1 base from V and 7 bases from J, leaving 7 bases between.

The chain combines TRBV7-9 with TRBJ2-7; no reliable D call. The CDR3 extends over 11 amino acids. Germline values: CDR1 SEHNR, CDR2 FQNEAQ (reference sequence). The V end was cut by 6 bases, the J end by 6 bases, with 9 bases between. CDR3 in DNA: TGTGCCAGCAGACGATCGGGCGAGCAGTACTTC. It is translated as CASRRSGEQYF. The complete variable domain, with remaining parts taken from reference TRBV7-9 and TRBJ2-7, reads DTGVSQNPRHKITKRGQNVTFRCDPISEHNRLYWYRQTLGQGPEFLTYFQNEAQLEKSRLLSDRFSAERPKGSFSTLEIQRTEQGDSAMYLCASRRSGEQYFGPGTRLTVT.

This clone was recorded only once. Other DNA sequences in the sample encode the same CDR3. V usage is TRBV29-1 and J usage is TRBJ2-2; D possibly matches TRBD1 or TRBD2 (6 bases each). This CDR3 has 15 amino acids. V was pared by 4 bases and J by 1 base, with 13 bases between. Looked up from germline, CDR1 is SQVTM and CDR2 is ANQGSEA. CDR3 protein: CSVVTGALNTGELFF. The CDR3 DNA follows: TGCAGCGTTGTAACGGGGGCCTTGAACACCGGGGAGCTGTTTTTT.

The gene calls are TRBV7-2 and TRBJ2-7, with D unclear. The ends were cut back, 1 base at V and 3 bases at J, with 7 bases in the middle. The CDR3 is made up of 13 amino acids. Per germline, CDR1 SGHTA and CDR2 FQGNSA. The CDR3 sequence: CASSLGNIYEQYF. For the CDR3, the DNA is TGTGCCAGCAGCTTAGGCAACATCTACGAGCAGTACTTC.

The rearrangement links TRBV4-1 to TRBJ1-1, with D hard to call. This CDR3 has 14 residues. Per the germline V gene, CDR1 is MGHRA and CDR2 is YSYEKL. With 1 base removed from V and 6 bases from J, the gap between germline ends came to 12 bases. The CDR3 coding sequence is TGCGCCAGCAGCCAAGGGCACGGGTTCGCTGAAGCTTTCTTT. This gives the protein CASSQGHGFAEAFF.

The chain carries TRBV5-1 and TRBJ2-4, with D hard to call. From germline, CDR1 is SGHRS and CDR2 YFSETQ. The CDR3 runs 14 residues. V was clipped by 2 bases and J by 11 bases, with 17 bases between them. The CDR3 DNA reads as TGCGCCAGCAGCTTCGCTACAGACGTAGACGTTCAGTACTTC. Translation gives CASSFATDVDVQYF.

The chain joins TRBV19 to TRBJ2-7; 8 bases map to TRBD1. The ends lost 6 bases at V and 5 bases at J; junction bases unmatched: 12. The CDR3 spans 15 residues. CDR1 and CDR2 from the germline V gene are LNHDA and SQIVND (reference sequence). The CDR3 sequence: CASRNQGARRDEQYF. CDR3 nucleotides: TGTGCCAGTAGAAACCAGGGGGCTCGGCGGGACGAGCAGTACTTC.

V is TRBV5-6 and J is TRBJ2-1; no definite D call. Between the trimmed V and J ends, which lost 0 bases and 10 bases, there was a span of 8 bases. Germline values: CDR1 SGHDT, CDR2 YYEEEE. This CDR3 is built from 12 residues. The chain's CDR3 is CASSLVTKEQFF. CDR3 sequence (DNA): TGTGCCAGCAGCTTGGTTACAAAGGAGCAGTTCTTC.

The V call is TRBV7-2, the J call TRBJ2-6; 9 bases are a match to TRBD2. After removal of 1 base from V and 0 bases from J, the junction contained 4 bases not matched to a gene. Germline CDR1 is SGHTA and CDR2 is FQGNSA. This CDR3 has 18 residues. The CDR3 loop is CASSLGLAGPSGANVLTF. The DNA of the CDR3 is TGTGCCAGCAGCTTAGGGCTAGCGGGGCCCTCTGGGGCCAACGTCCTGACTTTC.

The genes are TRBV2 and TRBJ1-2; 7 positions match TRBD1. V lost 6 bases, J lost 3 bases, and 4 bases stayed unmatched. Germline CDR1 reads SNHLY; CDR2 reads FYNNEI. The CDR3 has 13 amino acids. The DNA for the CDR3 is TGTGCCAGCAGCGATGACAGGGACTATGGCTACACCTTC. This gives the protein CASSDDRDYGYTF.

The V and J genes are TRBV7-2 and TRBJ2-7, with TRBD2 matching over 8 bases. Unmatched junction bases numbered 1, after V lost 3 bases and J lost 0 bases. The CDR3 covers 14 residues. Germline V gives CDR1 SGHTA, CDR2 FQGNSA. The CDR3 coding sequence is TGTGCCAGCAGCTTGGGGACTAGCTCCTACGAGCAGTACTTC. Translated, it gives CASSLGTSSYEQYF.

The rearrangement links TRBV4-1 to TRBJ1-2; no clear D. Trimming pared 3 bases from V and 4 bases from J, leaving 3 bases between. The germline V gene has CDR1 MGHRA and CDR2 YSYEKL. The CDR3 spans 11 residues. CDR3 sequence (DNA): TGCGCCAGCAGCCACCGCTATGGCTACACCTTC. This sequence encodes CASSHRYGYTF.

The rearrangement joins TRBV5-6 to TRBJ2-7; 7 bases are shared with TRBD2. Unmatched junction bases numbered 7, after V lost 4 bases and J lost 3 bases. Germline V gene sequence: CDR1 SGHDT, CDR2 YYEEEE. There are 14 residues in the CDR3. CDR3 residues: CASSPAGDHYEQYF. The DNA of the CDR3 is TGTGCCAGCAGCCCGGCGGGGGACCACTACGAGCAGTACTTC.

The CDR3 sequence is CASIEGGGGEKLFF. The CDR3 nucleotides read TGTGCCAGCATCGAAGGGGGAGGGGGGGAAAAACTGTTTTTT. The gene calls are TRBV6-6 and TRBJ1-4; the D gene is possibly TRBD1 (6 bases). The germline V and J ends were trimmed by 7 bases and 8 bases, with 17 bases remaining between them. This CDR3 has 14 residues. In germline, CDR1 is MNHNY, CDR2 SVGAGI (reference sequence).